The present T cell receptor beta chain was sequenced within a study of blood T cell repertoires in COVID-19. Study in general: Samples of COVID-19 (acute and convalescent) were obtained from the United States, Italy and Spain. Sources were T cells, B-cell-depleted T cells, or PBMCs; the material itself was cDNA or gDNA.

Germline lookup yields CDR1 SGDLS and CDR2 YYNGEE. With 4 bases removed from V and 5 bases from J, the gap between germline ends came to 10 bases. The CDR3 is made up of 13 amino acids. Study processing details: The assay estimated nucleated cells by amplifying reference gene primers. Assay: immunoSEQ multiplex PCR; the TCRdb copy retains only in-frame clones and omits some. The V and J calls and clone size come from that table; D and trimming were worked out from the DNA. The top ten hold 7.9% of the sample, which has about 200,000 clones, approximately 84% seen once. The sequenced sample was peripheral blood. The chain is built from TRBV9 and TRBJ2-1; D is ambiguous. This TCR was recovered from an elderly woman with acute or convalescent COVID-19. CDR3 coding DNA: TGTGCCAGCAGCCTAAGTCCCCACAATGAGCAGTTCTTC. It encodes CASSLSPHNEQFF.